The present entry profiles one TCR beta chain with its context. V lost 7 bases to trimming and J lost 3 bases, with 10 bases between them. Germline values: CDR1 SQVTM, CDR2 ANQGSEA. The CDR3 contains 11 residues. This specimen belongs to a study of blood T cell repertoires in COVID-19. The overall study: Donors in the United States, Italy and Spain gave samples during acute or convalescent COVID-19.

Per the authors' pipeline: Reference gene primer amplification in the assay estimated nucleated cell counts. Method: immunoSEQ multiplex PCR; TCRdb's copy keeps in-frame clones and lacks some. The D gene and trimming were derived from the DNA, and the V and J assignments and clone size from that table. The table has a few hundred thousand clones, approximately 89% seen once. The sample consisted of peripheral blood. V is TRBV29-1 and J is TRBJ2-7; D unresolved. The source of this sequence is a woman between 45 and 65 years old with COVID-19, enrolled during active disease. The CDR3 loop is CSAKFLYEQYF. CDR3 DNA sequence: TGCAGCGCTAAATTCCTCTACGAGCAGTACTTC.